Listed here are 13 T cell receptor beta chains from one sample, sequenced in a study of blood T cell repertoires in COVID-19. Some clones are missing from TCRdb's copy, which holds only in-frame ones; the method was immunoSEQ multiplex PCR. This table has roughly 240,000 clones, approximately 85% appearing once. The material sequenced was PBMCs or T cells enriched from blood (not recorded which). The receptors shown here come from a woman between 50 and 59 years old who had recovered from COVID-19.

A note on this clone: Mismatch with germline at one junction end may stem from a read error. V usage is TRBV7-7 and J usage is TRBJ2-7, with TRBD1 as a possible D gene (5 bases). Germline CDR1 is SSHAT and CDR2 is FNYEAQ (reference sequence). The CDR3 spans 13 residues. The CDR3 DNA reads TGTGCTAGCAGCTTAGGCAGACAGTACGAGCAGTACTTC. It is translated as CASSLGRQYEQYF.

The genes are TRBV7-8 and TRBJ2-7, with D perhaps assigned TRBD1 or TRBD2 (6 bases each). V dropped 5 bases and J dropped 7 bases, with 15 bases sitting between them. This CDR3 is built from 13 residues. Germline lookup yields CDR1 SGHVS and CDR2 FQNEAQ. As DNA, the CDR3 is TGTGCCAGCAGCCGGGACACGGCGGGGGAGCAGTACTTC. This sequence encodes CASSRDTAGEQYF.

The chain is built from TRBV28 and TRBJ2-1, with a tentative D call TRBD1 (6 bases). Between the trimmed V and J ends, which lost 8 bases and 10 bases, there was a span of 21 bases. Germline V gene lookup returns CDR1 MDHEN and CDR2 SYDVKM. This CDR3 has 14 residues. DNA for the CDR3: TGTGCCAGCTCCTGGCCTGGGGGCCTGGGGGAGCAGTTCTTC. Translating it yields CASSWPGGLGEQFF.

This chain joins TRBV2 and TRBJ2-7; TRBD2 is a possible D gene (7 bases). The CDR3 loop spans 15 amino acids. Germline assignment: CDR1 SNHLY and CDR2 FYNNEI. The V gene lost 6 bases and the J gene lost 0 bases, with 15 bases spanning the gap. CDR3 residues: CASRLPGGLSYEQYF. DNA for the CDR3: TGTGCCAGCAGACTCCCGGGGGGCCTCTCCTACGAGCAGTACTTC.

This clone appeared a single time. CDR3 in DNA: TGTGCCAGCAGTTCTGCGGGCTTTGAGCAGTACTTC. This encodes CASSSAGFEQYF. V is TRBV7-2 and J is TRBJ2-7; D is perhaps TRBD2 (5 bases). V was shortened by 6 bases and J by 7 bases, with 13 bases between the two germline ends. Germline loops: CDR1 SGHTA, CDR2 FQGNSA. The CDR3 sequence is 12 residues long.

CDR3 sequence reads: CASSQNMYGYTF. CDR3 DNA sequence: TGTGCCAGCAGCCAGAACATGTATGGCTACACCTTC. V and J are TRBV9 and TRBJ1-2; D unclear. Trimming stripped 4 bases from V and 5 bases from J, with 9 bases between. The CDR3 has 12 amino acids. Germline CDR1 reads SGDLS; CDR2 reads YYNGEE.

The rearrangement joins TRBV7-2 to TRBJ1-4; TRBD1 matches 8 bases. With V trimmed by 1 base and J by 5 bases, 6 bases remained unmatched. Germline loops: CDR1 SGHTA, CDR2 FQGNSA. CDR3 length: 16 residues. The CDR3 bases are TGTGCCAGCAGCTTAGGGAGACAGGGGAGGAATGAAAAACTGTTTTTT. Amino acids: CASSLGRQGRNEKLFF.

This clone has just one count. The CDR3, as DNA: TGTGCCAGCAGCCTGGGGAAAGGGGGCTATAATTCACCCCTCCACTTT. Translating it yields CASSLGKGGYNSPLHF. This chain uses TRBV11-2 with TRBJ1-6; maybe TRBD1 (6 bases). This CDR3 region has 16 residues. V was pared by 5 bases and J by 3 bases, with 14 bases between. Germline V gene sequence: CDR1 SGHAT, CDR2 FQNNGV. The full variable domain, completed using reference TRBV11-2 and TRBJ1-6, is EAGVAQSPRYKIIEKRQSVAFWCNPISGHATLYWYQQILGQGPKLLIQFQNNGVVDDSQLPKDRFSAERLKGVDSTLKIQPAKLEDSAVYLCASSLGKGGYNSPLHFGNGTRLTVT.

V gene TRBV15 combines with J gene TRBJ1-2, with D unclear. Germline V lookup: CDR1 LNHNV, CDR2 YYDKDF (reference sequence). Between the trimmed V and J ends, which lost 5 bases and 2 bases, there was a span of 6 bases. There are 12 residues in the CDR3. In DNA form, the CDR3 reads TGTGCCACCAGCCAAGAGAACTATGGCTACACCTTC. As protein: CATSQENYGYTF.

V gene TRBV27 combines with J gene TRBJ1-1; tentatively, D is TRBD1 (5 bases). Germline values: CDR1 MNHEY, CDR2 SMNVEV (reference sequence). V shed 5 bases and J shed 5 bases, with 15 bases lying between them. The CDR3 sequence is 14 residues long. CDR3 nucleotides: TGTGCCAGCAGTCATTTAACGGGGGATACTGAAGCTTTCTTT. This translates into CASSHLTGDTEAFF.

The chain joins TRBV15 to TRBJ2-7, with TRBD1 matching 9 bases. Germline loops: CDR1 LNHNV, CDR2 YYDKDF (reference sequence). The CDR3 extends over 17 amino acids. Trimming cost V 1 base and J 4 bases; bases outside gene matches: 11. CDR3 loop: CATSRVPPGTGRYEQYF. CDR3 bases: TGTGCCACCAGCAGAGTTCCCCCCGGGACAGGGAGGTACGAGCAGTACTTC.

The J gene is TRBJ2-1, the V gene TRBV7-2; TRBD1 matches 8 bases. The J segment lost 9 bases and the V segment lost 1 base, leaving 8 bases of the junction unmatched. This CDR3 region has 15 residues. Per the germline V gene, CDR1 is SGHTA and CDR2 is FQGNSA. The CDR3 loop is CASSLGPGGLREQFF. In DNA, the CDR3 is TGTGCCAGCAGCTTAGGCCCAGGGGGCCTACGTGAGCAGTTCTTC.

As DNA, the CDR3 is TGTGCCACCAGCAGATTTGGCACGGGTAGCGAGCAGTACTTC. It is translated as CATSRFGTGSEQYF. This chain joins TRBV15 and TRBJ2-7; D unresolved. This CDR3 is built from 14 residues. V lost 2 bases and J 6 bases, leaving 14 bases between the germline ends. Germline V lookup: CDR1 LNHNV, CDR2 YYDKDF (reference sequence).